Here is one T cell receptor (beta chain) with its context. There is no known antigen for this receptor. No qualities accompany the bases; no much larger clone lies one base away. The sample comes from a study of T cell responses to AZD1222 COVID-19 vaccine (dated by TCRdb to the early 2020s). About the full investigation: AZD1222 recipients with second doses at about 4 weeks or about 12 weeks were pooled, because spike-specific TCR depth and breadth did not differ between schedules. Trial participants were enrolled by age into subgroups of 18-55, 56-69 and 70-plus years, and roughly 150, 30 and 60 TCR-sequenced participants, respectively, were included in these subgroups. TCR sequencing covered 230 or so trial participants: 207 given two doses of AZD1222 and approximately 26 given two doses of MenACWY control vaccine. Overall study outcomes, separate from this receptor: After two AZD1222 doses, spike-specific TCR breadth and depth were significantly higher than at day 0 and than in MenACWY recipients. Reportedly, almost half of the unique spike-specific TCRs recognized epitopes lying outside the regions that are mutated in the B.1.351 and B.1.1.7 variants. In the small 56-69-year group, the increase in depth fell short of significance, most likely because of low power. Most participants were white British and females outnumbered males, and the authors suggested that clonal diversity may have been underestimated. Only six or seven AZD1222 recipients were SARS-CoV-2 seropositive at baseline, limiting conclusions about previously exposed vaccinees. Because no day 14 peak-response samples were available, the repertoires could be characterized only after the peak T cell response. The vaccine-associated CD4 TCRs covered the entire spike protein, and the dominant responses fell in regions 160-218 and 743-854.

Interpreted using the paper, the time point label stands for: baseline before first vaccination. Samples from vaccinated people were obtained from the UK trials COV001 and COV002, which included a single-blind randomized controlled phase 2/3 trial of AZD1222 (ChAdOx1 nCoV-19) in healthy adults. Trial participant PBMC samples were collected at day 0 and day 28 after the second dose for TCRbeta chain sequencing. V is cut by 0 bases and J by 4 bases, and the space between the germline ends is 13 bases. From the cysteine up to the phenylalanine, the CDR3 has a length of 16 residues. The CDR3 DNA has 48 bases and is translated from base 1. According to the germline V gene, CDR1 reads LGHNT and CDR2 reads FRNRAP. The CDR3 regions of human TCRbeta chains were analyzed by immunosequencing. The study's own analysis went as follows. TCRs in the repertoires were matched against a reference library of SARS-CoV-2-specific TCRs that had been generated with the MIRA antigen-specificity platform. Breadth was defined as the fraction of unique TCRs that were SARS-CoV-2-associated. Depth was defined as the fraction of total T cells that were SARS-CoV-2-associated. Each spike-specific TCR was assigned to its reactive spike region and to a CD4 or CD8 class using the MIRA data. Log10-transformed breadth and depth values were compared by one-way ANOVA with Sidak's multiple comparisons tests. The immuneACCESS repertoire file appears here via TCRdb, limited to in-frame rearrangements. These files lack a portion of the clones; in checked studies, under half of the deficit traces to unresolved V genes, and the cause of the others is not known. V and J calls and clone size are as listed in that table; D and trimming were resolved from the DNA. In this sample the table shows some 150,000 clones, approximately 93% of which occur a single time. About 1% of the sample belongs to the ten largest clones.

Rearrangement joined TRBV12-5 to TRBJ1-3, with no confidently assigned D gene. The source is an adult in good health. The source was peripheral blood, collected on day 0 of AZD1222 vaccination. The CDR3 here reads CASGLVIRGSGNTIYF. DNA sequence: TGTGCTAGTGGTTTGGTAATTCGAGGGTCAGGAAACACCATATATTTT.